These 11 T cell receptor beta chains originate from one sample sequenced in a study of cytomegalovirus exposure and HLA in healthy donors (dated by TCRdb to the late 2010s). Receptor amplification or capture employed the immunoSEQ multiplex PCR assay. A mixture of 60 forward primers for TCR Vbeta segments and 13 reverse primers for TCR Jbeta segments was used in the multiplex PCR. What TCRdb holds here is the immuneACCESS table cut down to in-frame rearrangements. Part of the clones is not present; checked against another copy, under half of the missing clones reflect an unresolved V gene, and the others are unexplained. This sample gives about 200,000 clones in total; over 60% of them show up just once. The ten most abundant clones make up about 1.8% of the sample. Sequencing used PBMCs. Receptors originate from a man between 18 and 35 years old in good health and CMV-seronegative.

CDR3 sequence reads: CAISEGRGVSGGTDTQYF. CDR3 in DNA: TGTGCCATCAGTGAAGGGCGGGGGGTGAGTGGTGGCACAGATACGCAGTATTTT. The V and J genes are TRBV10-3 and TRBJ2-3, with TRBD2 matching 8 bases. V shed 3 bases, J shed 1 base, and the junction held 12 bases outside the gene matches. Germline CDR1 and CDR2: ENHRY and SYGVKD. The CDR3 totals 18 residues.

The chain recombines TRBV7-8 with TRBJ1-4, with 8 nucleotides matching TRBD1. Looked up from germline, CDR1 is SGHVS and CDR2 is FQNEAQ. The CDR3 is made up of 16 amino acids. Trimming removed 4 bases from V and 7 bases from J; junction bases left unmatched: 11. The CDR3 here is CASSSSSKTGAEKLFF. DNA of the CDR3: TGTGCCAGCAGCTCCAGCTCGAAGACAGGGGCTGAAAAACTGTTTTTT.

The V call is TRBV13, the J call TRBJ2-1; 8 nucleotides agree with TRBD2. The germline V gene encodes CDR1 PRHDT and CDR2 FYEKMQ (reference sequence). The CDR3 is made up of 14 amino acids. The ends lost 8 bases at V and 9 bases at J; junction bases unmatched: 12. The CDR3 loop is CASGTGTSNGEQFF. CDR3 sequence (DNA): TGTGCCAGCGGCACCGGGACTAGTAACGGTGAGCAGTTCTTC.

This chain uses TRBV30 with TRBJ2-7; TRBD1 matches 10 bases. Germline V gene lookup returns CDR1 GTSNPN and CDR2 SVGIG (reference sequence). The CDR3 is made up of 15 amino acids. Trimming took 3 bases from V and 3 from J; bases not matched to a gene: 8. CDR3 nucleotides: TGTGCCTGGAGGCGCGGGACAGGGGCCGTCTACGAGCAGTACTTC. Its protein product is CAWRRGTGAVYEQYF.

This sequence joins TRBV27 and TRBJ2-1; maybe TRBD2 (6 bases). V shed 3 bases and J shed 4 bases, with 13 bases lying between them. This CDR3 contains 15 residues. From germline, CDR1 is MNHEY and CDR2 SMNVEV (reference sequence). The CDR3 DNA reads as TGTGCCAGCAGTTTCGACGGGAGTAAATACAATGAGCAGTTCTTC. Its translation is CASSFDGSKYNEQFF.

This clone has only a few counts. The chain links TRBV28 to TRBJ1-1; maybe TRBD1 (6 bases). Germline V gives CDR1 MDHEN, CDR2 SYDVKM. V was pared by 5 bases and J by 8 bases, with 18 bases between. The CDR3 loop spans 14 amino acids. The CDR3 coding sequence is TGTGCCAGCAGTCCCCCATTTCCCGACAGGGAAGCTTTCTTT. Translation: CASSPPFPDREAFF.

The V and J genes are TRBV6-6 and TRBJ2-5; TRBD2 might be the D (5 bases). There are 13 residues in the CDR3. CDR1 is MNHNY, CDR2 SVGAGI, per germline (reference sequence). V lost 2 bases to trimming and J lost 1 base, with 5 bases between them. CDR3 sequence (DNA): TGTGCCAGCAGTTACACTAGCCAAGAGACCCAGTACTTC. As protein: CASSYTSQETQYF.

The chain employs TRBV5-1 and TRBJ1-2; 8 nucleotides line up with TRBD1. Germline V gene data show CDR1 as SGHRS and CDR2 as YFSETQ. V trimming: 0 bases; J trimming: 2 bases; junction bases outside the gene matches: 3. The CDR3 is 15 amino acids. The CDR3 region has the DNA TGCGCCAGCAGCTTGGGAGCAGGGGGCAACTATGGCTACACCTTC. This sequence encodes CASSLGAGGNYGYTF. Full variable domain (rest looked up from reference TRBV5-1 and TRBJ1-2): KAGVTQTPRYLIKTRGQQVTLSCSPISGHRSVSWYQQTPGQGLQFLFEYFSETQRNKGNFPGRFSGRQFSNSRSEMNVSTLELGDSALYLCASSLGAGGNYGYTFGSGTRLTVV.

This chain joins TRBV7-3 and TRBJ2-3; TRBD1 might be the D (6 bases). V was clipped by 1 base and J by 6 bases, with 20 bases between them. The CDR3 spans 17 residues. Germline CDR1 is SGHTA and CDR2 is FQGTGA. CDR3 nucleotides: TGTGCCAGCAGCTTAAACGGTTTACAGGGTACGGGGGATACGCAGTATTTT. Its protein product is CASSLNGLQGTGDTQYF.

The rearrangement uses TRBV6-1 and TRBJ2-1, with TRBD1 as a possible D gene (5 bases). V lost 3 bases to trimming and J lost 3 bases, with 15 bases between them. The CDR3 is 16 residues long. Germline CDR1 is MNHNS and CDR2 is SASEGT. CDR3 sequence (DNA): TGTGCCAGCAGTGAGGGCAGGGCCCTGAACTACAATGAGCAGTTCTTC. Protein: CASSEGRALNYNEQFF.

The gene calls are TRBV5-4 and TRBJ1-5, with TRBD1 as a possible D gene (6 bases). Trimming took 3 bases from V and 4 from J, leaving 11 bases between them. This CDR3 has 14 amino acids. The germline gives CDR1 SGHNT, CDR2 YYREEE (reference sequence). CDR3 coding DNA: TGTGCCAGCAGCTCCGGGACATCGAATCAGCCCCAGCATTTT. It codes for CASSSGTSNQPQHF.